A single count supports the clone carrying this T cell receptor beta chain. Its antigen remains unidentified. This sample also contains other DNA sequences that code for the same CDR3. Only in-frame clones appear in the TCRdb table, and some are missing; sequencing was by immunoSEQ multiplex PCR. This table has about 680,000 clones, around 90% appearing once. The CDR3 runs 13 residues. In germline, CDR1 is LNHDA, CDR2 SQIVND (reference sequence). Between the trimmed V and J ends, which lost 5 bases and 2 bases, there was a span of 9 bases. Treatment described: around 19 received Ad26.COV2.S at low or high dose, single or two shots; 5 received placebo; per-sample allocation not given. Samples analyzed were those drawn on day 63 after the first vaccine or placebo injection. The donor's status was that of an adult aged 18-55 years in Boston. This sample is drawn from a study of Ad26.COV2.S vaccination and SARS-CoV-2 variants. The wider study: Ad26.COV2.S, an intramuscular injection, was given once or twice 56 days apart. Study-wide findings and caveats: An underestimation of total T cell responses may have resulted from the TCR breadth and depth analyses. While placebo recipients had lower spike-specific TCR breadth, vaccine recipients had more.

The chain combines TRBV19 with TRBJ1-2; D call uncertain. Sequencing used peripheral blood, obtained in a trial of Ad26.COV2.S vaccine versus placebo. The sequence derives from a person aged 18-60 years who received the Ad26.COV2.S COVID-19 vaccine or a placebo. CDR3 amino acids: CASSRDSNYGYTF. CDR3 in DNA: TGTGCCAGTAGTCGGGATTCCAACTATGGCTACACCTTC.